The next 20 T cell receptor beta chains were all read from a single sample in a study of blood T cell repertoires in COVID-19. The assay was immunoSEQ multiplex PCR, and TCRdb's table has in-frame clones only and misses some. The table lists more than 90,000 clones, 85% of them singletons. The sequenced sample consisted of peripheral blood. Receptors originate from a woman in her 70s with active or convalescent COVID-19.

This chain links TRBV5-4 with TRBJ2-3, with 8 nucleotides matching TRBD2. In germline, CDR1 is SGHNT, CDR2 YYREEE (reference sequence). Trimming removed 4 bases from V and 7 bases from J; junction bases left unmatched: 11. This CDR3 has 15 amino acids. The CDR3 here is CASSRTGTSINTQYF. Here the CDR3 DNA reads TGTGCCAGCAGCCGTACCGGGACTAGTATAAATACGCAGTATTTT. The variable domain in full, with the rest retrieved from reference TRBV5-4 and TRBJ2-3, is ETGVTQSPTHLIKTRGQQVTLRCSSQSGHNTVSWYQQALGQGPQFIFQYYREEENGRGNFPPRFSGLQFPNYSSELNVNALELDDSALYLCASSRTGTSINTQYFGPGTRLTVL.

The CDR3 nucleotides are TGCGCCAGCAGTTCCATCGAGGATAACACCGGGGAGCTGTTTTTT. Amino acids: CASSSIEDNTGELFF. The gene calls are TRBV5-1 and TRBJ2-2; no clear D gene. The CDR3 is 15 amino acids. V was pared by 5 bases and J by 2 bases, with 13 bases between. Germline loops: CDR1 SGHRS, CDR2 YFSETQ.

This clone was seen only a few times. The CDR3 nucleotides are TGTGCCAGCCGTACCGGGGAAAGCTCCTACAATGAGCAGTTCTTC. It translates to CASRTGESSYNEQFF. The chain employs TRBV27 and TRBJ2-1; weak D call: TRBD2 (5 bases). Trimming shortened V by 8 bases and J by 0 bases, and 14 bases separated the two germline ends. The CDR3 totals 15 residues. Germline values: CDR1 MNHEY, CDR2 SMNVEV (reference sequence).

The chain recombines TRBV28 with TRBJ2-5; 9 bases map to TRBD1. The germline gives CDR1 MDHEN, CDR2 SYDVKM. The CDR3 spans 15 residues. V dropped 6 bases and J dropped 2; count of bases not matched to a gene: 7. The CDR3, as DNA: TGTGCCAGCAGCCGCGGACAGGGGAGACAAGAGACCCAGTACTTC. The encoded protein is CASSRGQGRQETQYF.

The chain employs TRBV30 and TRBJ2-7, with 9 bases identical to TRBD1. The CDR3 sequence is 17 residues long. V was clipped by 1 base and J by 3 bases; unmatched bases: 13. Per the germline V gene, CDR1 is GTSNPN and CDR2 is SVGIG (reference sequence). The DNA for the CDR3 is TGTGCCTGGAGTGCCAAGGGACAGGGTGTCAAAAACTACGAGCAGTACTTC. Amino acids: CAWSAKGQGVKNYEQYF.

The V gene is TRBV29-1, the J gene TRBJ1-2, with 7 nucleotides matching TRBD1. This CDR3 is built from 13 residues. CDR1 is SQVTM, CDR2 ANQGSEA, per germline. After removal of 4 bases from V and 6 bases from J, the junction contained 8 bases not matched to a gene. The CDR3 sequence is CSVGTGKIHGYTF. The CDR3 DNA reads TGCAGCGTTGGGACAGGTAAAATCCATGGCTACACCTTC.

The rearrangement uses TRBV3-1 (or the pseudogene TRBV3-2) and TRBJ1-2; 9 bases are shared with TRBD1. CDR1 is LGHDT, CDR2 YNNKEL, per germline (reference sequence). CDR3 size: 13 residues. After removal of 4 bases from V and 8 bases from J, the junction contained 5 bases not matched to a gene. CDR3 sequence: CASSRSGTGGYTF. The CDR3 DNA follows: TGTGCCAGCAGCCGTTCCGGGACAGGGGGCTACACCTTC.

The rearrangement links TRBV28 to TRBJ1-5; TRBD1 matches 9 bases. The CDR3 has 15 residues. The V and J ends lost 5 bases and 7 bases, in that order; junction bases with no gene match: 9. Per the germline V gene, CDR1 is MDHEN and CDR2 is SYDVKM. CDR3 in amino acids: CASSPFRDREQPQHF. CDR3 DNA: TGTGCCAGCAGTCCATTCCGGGACAGGGAACAGCCCCAGCATTTT.

This clone was seen only once. This rearrangement joins TRBV7-2 to TRBJ2-7; D is unresolved. Germline lookup yields CDR1 SGHTA and CDR2 FQGNSA. The V gene lost 1 base and the J gene lost 2 bases, with 6 bases spanning the gap. The length of the CDR3 is 13 residues. The CDR3 region is CASSLDSPYEQYF. The CDR3 bases are TGTGCCAGCAGCTTAGACAGCCCCTACGAGCAGTACTTC.

Here the CDR3 reads CASSRRGGGDAYEQYF. CDR3 in DNA: TGTGCCAGCAGCCGGCGGGGCGGGGGGGATGCCTACGAGCAGTACTTC. The V and J genes are TRBV7-2 and TRBJ2-7; the match to TRBD2 covers 9 bases. The CDR3 runs to 16 residues. The V gene's germline CDR1 is SGHTA and CDR2 FQGNSA. Trimming took 5 bases from V and 2 from J; bases not matched to a gene: 10.

The V gene is TRBV18, the J gene TRBJ2-7; TRBD1 matches 7 bases. J gave up 6 bases and V 0 bases, and 5 bases lay outside the gene matches. The CDR3 is 14 amino acids. The germline V gene has CDR1 KGHSH and CDR2 LQKENI. The CDR3 loop is CASSPPKGAGEQYF. The CDR3 nucleotides are TGTGCCAGCTCACCACCTAAGGGGGCTGGCGAGCAGTACTTC.

The chain recombines TRBV18 with TRBJ1-3, with D possibly matching TRBD1 (5 bases). The germline gives CDR1 KGHSH, CDR2 LQKENI. Trimming left V 7 bases short and J 3 bases short, with 13 bases between. CDR3 length: 14 amino acids. The CDR3 protein is CASLDSHLGNTIYF. Written as DNA, the CDR3 is TGTGCCAGCTTAGACAGCCACCTTGGAAACACCATATATTTT.

The V call is TRBV7-2, the J call TRBJ1-1; no firm D call. This CDR3 has 13 amino acids. The germline V gene has CDR1 SGHTA and CDR2 FQGNSA. V lost 2 bases to trimming and J lost 1 base, with 5 bases between them. The CDR3 nucleotides read TGTGCCAGCAGCTTAACAGAGAACACTGAAGCTTTCTTT. Translated, it gives CASSLTENTEAFF.

This chain connects TRBV7-2 to TRBJ1-2, with 11 bases identical to TRBD1. V gave up 8 bases and J gave up 1 base; unmatched junction bases: 3. CDR3 length equals 14 residues. Germline V gives CDR1 SGHTA, CDR2 FQGNSA. This CDR3 reads CASGQGAFNYGYTF. For the CDR3, the DNA is TGTGCCAGCGGACAGGGGGCCTTTAACTATGGCTACACCTTC.

The rearrangement links TRBV5-5 to TRBJ1-5; D is unresolved. V was clipped by 3 bases and J by 3 bases, with 16 bases between them. Germline CDR1 SGHKS, CDR2 YYEKEE (reference sequence). This CDR3 has 16 residues. The DNA for the CDR3 is TGTGCCAGCAGCTCGTTCCTTGGTACTTACAATCAGCCCCAGCATTTT. Translating it yields CASSSFLGTYNQPQHF.

The chain has TRBV21-1 and TRBJ2-1; the table's D call of TRBD1 was not tested on the DNA. TRBV21-1 is deemed a pseudogene. This CDR3 region has 17 residues. The CDR3 nucleotides read TGTGCCAGCACCCGCGTCAGGGGGCAAGAATCCTACAATGAGCAGTTCTTC. Translating gives CASTRVRGQESYNEQFF.

The chain is built from TRBV19 and TRBJ2-2; 8 bases fit TRBD2. The junction had 9 bases not matched to a gene; V was cut back by 10 bases and J by 5 bases. The CDR3 loop spans 14 amino acids. Germline CDR1 LNHDA, CDR2 SQIVND (reference sequence). This CDR3 is CATHPGGGTGELFF. The CDR3 DNA reads TGTGCCACCCATCCGGGAGGGGGGACCGGGGAGCTGTTTTTT.

The V gene is TRBV4-1, the J gene TRBJ1-5; 8 nucleotides agree with TRBD1. The CDR3 is made up of 14 amino acids. CDR1 MGHRA and CDR2 YSYEKL come from the germline V gene. The J segment lost 7 bases and the V segment lost 2 bases, leaving 4 bases of the junction unmatched. CDR3 bases: TGCGCCAGCAGCCAACAGGGGGCCCGGCAGCCCCAGCATTTT. It is translated as CASSQQGARQPQHF.

This sequence joins TRBV13 and TRBJ2-2; 12 bases line up with TRBD2. CDR3 size: 15 residues. The germline V gene has CDR1 PRHDT and CDR2 FYEKMQ (reference sequence). V shed 5 bases and J 7 bases; nucleotides not matched to a gene: 5. The chain's CDR3 is CASSPLAGGLGELFF. The CDR3 DNA follows: TGTGCCAGCAGCCCCCTAGCGGGGGGGCTCGGGGAGCTGTTTTTT.

This clone was recorded a few times. The CDR3 bases are TGTGCCAGCAGCCCCCGGACAGGGGACAACATTCAGTACTTC. Protein: CASSPRTGDNIQYF. The chain combines TRBV7-2 with TRBJ2-4, with 9 bases fitting TRBD1. There are 14 residues in the CDR3. Germline CDR1 is SGHTA and CDR2 is FQGNSA. V dropped 5 bases and J dropped 7; count of bases not matched to a gene: 6.